This T cell receptor beta chain was recorded in a study of Ad26.COV2.S vaccination and SARS-CoV-2 variants. Study observations and caveats: Reportedly, after vaccination the spike-specific CD8+ and CD4+ T cell responses displayed substantial breadth.

The CDR3 runs to 14 residues. V gave up 3 bases and J gave up 1 base, with 6 bases separating them. Germline assignment: CDR1 LGHDT and CDR2 YNNKEL (reference sequence). The treatment: around 19 received Ad26.COV2.S at low or high dose, single or two shots; 5 received placebo; per-sample allocation not given. Sample collection was performed on day 63 after the first vaccine or placebo injection. Here immunoSEQ multiplex PCR was the method, and the copy in TCRdb shows in-frame clones only, minus some. The repertoire has some 520,000 clones, roughly nine tenths of them found once; the top ten carry roughly 13%. Of note for this clone: Its antigen is unknown.

The V gene is TRBV3-1 (or the pseudogene TRBV3-2), the J gene TRBJ2-2; D gene ambiguous. This TCR derives from a person aged 18-65 years who received the Ad26.COV2.S COVID-19 vaccine or a placebo. The starting material was peripheral blood, obtained in a trial of Ad26.COV2.S vaccine versus placebo. The CDR3 here is CASSQPGNTGELFF. The CDR3 bases are TGTGCCAGCAGCCAGCCGGGGAACACCGGGGAGCTGTTTTTT.